The present T cell receptor (beta chain) was sequenced within a study of CD8 T cells in Susac syndrome. Overall study results and limits: The study's TCR sequencing and HLA analysis covered a relatively small number of individuals, and the study acknowledged this.

The germline gives CDR1 SQVTM, CDR2 ANQGSEA. V lost 2 bases and J lost 7, with 5 bases in between. This CDR3 has 10 residues. TCR beta sequences were obtained from blood CD8+ and CD4+ T cells. CD8+ and CD4+ T cells were negatively isolated; TEMRA cells were FACS-enriched. Reverse transcription of roughly 0.45 to 1 ug RNA was carried out with random hexamers. Across 54 Vbeta and 13 Jbeta, TCR beta CDR3 was amplified with immunoSEQ multiplex PCR. TCRdb reprocessed the immunoSEQ multiplex PCR reads via MiXCR and lists one record per CDR3 protein. The sample consists of approximately 210,000 distinct CDR3 sequences, around 96% of them appearing once. Remarks on this clonotype: Its target is unknown.

The sample taken for sequencing was CD4+ T cells from PBMCs. The genes are TRBV29-1 and TRBJ1-2; no clear D gene. This clonotype was sampled from a human donor with multiple sclerosis. The CDR3: CSVERPGYTF. CDR3 nucleotide sequence: TGCAGCGTTGAACGTCCTGGCTACACCTTC.